The rows below give T cell receptor beta chains drawn from one sample of a study of blood T cells in healthy people across ages. One entry per CDR3 protein results from TCRdb running MiXCR on the 5' RACE reads. The profile covers some 1.5 million distinct CDR3 sequences, with 28% appearing a single time and 7.7% taken by the ten largest. Input material: blood. The receptors originated from a woman younger than 45 in good health. The CDR3 runs from the conserved cysteine through the conserved F or W. Fields, in order: CDR3 length, V gene, CDR3 protein.

>15|TRBV7-9
CASTSFAGANYGYTF
>14|TRBV7-2
CASSVDSGDEKLFF
>14|TRBV10-3
CAIRKEGPTDTQYF
>15|TRBV11-1
CASSLADWTEETQYF
>14|TRBV12-3/TRBV12-4
CASSLISSYNERYF
>16|TRBV10-1
CASSESRSREGETQYF
>13|TRBV24-1
CATRQTATDGYTF
>14|TRBV3-1
CASSPRDRANTQYF
>17|TRBV7-3
CASSRAPGSLSFGELFF
>14|TRBV10-2
CASRTGTTRDTQYF
>16|TRBV18
CASSPYSGTRPNEQYF
>14|TRBV12-5
CASGSSTGTYEQYF
>14|TRBV6-5
CASSYSGPPYEQYF
>13|TRBV29-1
CSVLDSLNQPQHF
>15|TRBV7-3
CASSLMPGSQETQYF
>13|TRBV6-5
CASRDASVGIQYF
>13|TRBV7-2
CASSFDRTYEQYF
>17|TRBV6-6
CASSYSLAGTQVNGQFF
>16|TRBV18
CASSPPGQGYNSPLHF
>16|TRBV11-2
CASSLDPRAGRMPPHF
>13|TRBV24-1
CATSGAGAYGYTF
>17|TRBV10-3
CAIRVGGSGSSGGELFF
>17|TRBV27
CASSPRPSRTGNSPLHF
>16|TRBV5-4
CASSLGQAAGTDTQYF
>16|TRBV27
CASSLSPRTGSYEQYF
>15|TRBV7-9
CASSGGHTTNYGYTF
>12|TRBV6-6
CASKVGNYGYTF
>14|TRBV14
CASSRGRDQETQYF
>16|TRBV6-2/TRBV6-3
CASSYLEGGSNQPQHF
>16|TRBV12-3/TRBV12-4
CASSFYGGESTDVQYF
>16|TRBV7-6
CASSLEGQGSTGELFF
>15|TRBV27
CASSPRAGTNEKLFF
>15|TRBV20-1
CSARVGRQSGNTIYF
>13|TRBV28
CASRVRAGYGYTF
>13|TRBV20-1
CSAKHGVTYEQYF
>15|TRBV9
CASSSRGGLSDVQFF
>14|TRBV28
CASSFGGGSYGYTF
>14|TRBV2
CASSEDRAPGELCF
>11|TRBV29-1
CSVAGAEGYTF
>12|TRBV28
CASSSRTGGSTF
>15|TRBV5-1
CASSPRWGLGETQYF
>15|TRBV6-5
CASSYARTKNTEAFF
>14|TRBV5-4
CASSRSSGPGTQYF
>14|TRBV5-1
CASSLDGRGYEQYF
>16|TRBV7-2
CASSPQTSGRGETQYF
>16|TRBV7-6
CASSSLSGALGYEQYF
>13|TRBV25-1
CASSETPTYEQYF